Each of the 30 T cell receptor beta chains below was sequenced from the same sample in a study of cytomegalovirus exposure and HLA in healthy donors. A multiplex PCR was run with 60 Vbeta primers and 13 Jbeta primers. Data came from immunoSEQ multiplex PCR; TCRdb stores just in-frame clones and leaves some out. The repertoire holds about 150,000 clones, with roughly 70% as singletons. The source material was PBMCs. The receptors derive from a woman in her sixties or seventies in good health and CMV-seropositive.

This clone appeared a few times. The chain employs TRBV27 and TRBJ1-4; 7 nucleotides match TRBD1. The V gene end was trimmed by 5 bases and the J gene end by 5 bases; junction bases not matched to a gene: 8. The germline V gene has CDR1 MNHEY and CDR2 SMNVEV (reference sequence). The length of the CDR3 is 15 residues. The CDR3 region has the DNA TGTGCCAGCAGTCCCCGACAGGGTGGGAATGAAAAACTGTTTTTT. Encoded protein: CASSPRQGGNEKLFF.

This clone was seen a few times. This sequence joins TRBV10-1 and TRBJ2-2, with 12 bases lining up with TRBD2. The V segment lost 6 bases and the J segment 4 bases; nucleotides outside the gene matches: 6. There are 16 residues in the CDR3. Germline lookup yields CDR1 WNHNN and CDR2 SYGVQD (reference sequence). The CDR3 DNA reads TGCGCCAGCAGCGAAACACTAGCGGGAGGCACCGGGGAGCTGTTTTTT. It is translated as CASSETLAGGTGELFF.

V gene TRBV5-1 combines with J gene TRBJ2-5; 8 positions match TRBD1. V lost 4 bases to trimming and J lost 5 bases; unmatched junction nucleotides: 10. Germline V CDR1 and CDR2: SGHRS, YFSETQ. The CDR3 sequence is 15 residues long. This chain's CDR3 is CASSLPQGARETQYF. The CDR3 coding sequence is TGCGCCAGCAGCCTTCCTCAGGGGGCAAGGGAGACCCAGTACTTC.

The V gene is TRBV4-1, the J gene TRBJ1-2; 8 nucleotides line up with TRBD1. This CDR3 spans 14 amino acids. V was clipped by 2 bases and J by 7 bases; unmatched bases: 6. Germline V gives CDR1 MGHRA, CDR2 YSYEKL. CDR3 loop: CASSQPGTGSGYTF. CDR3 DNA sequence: TGCGCCAGCAGCCAACCCGGGACAGGTTCTGGCTACACCTTC.

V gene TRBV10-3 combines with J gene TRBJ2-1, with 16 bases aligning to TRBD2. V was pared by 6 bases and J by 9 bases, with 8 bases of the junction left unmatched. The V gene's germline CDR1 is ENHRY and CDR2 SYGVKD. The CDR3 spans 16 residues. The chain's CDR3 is CAISGTSGRGAGEQFF. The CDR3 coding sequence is TGTGCCATCAGCGGGACTAGCGGGAGGGGGGCCGGTGAGCAGTTCTTC.

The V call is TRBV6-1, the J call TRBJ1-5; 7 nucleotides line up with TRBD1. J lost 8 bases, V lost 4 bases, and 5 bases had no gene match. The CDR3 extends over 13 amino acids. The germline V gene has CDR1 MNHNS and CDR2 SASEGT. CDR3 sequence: CASSGGGREPQHF. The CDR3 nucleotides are TGTGCCAGCAGTGGAGGGGGCAGGGAGCCCCAGCATTTT.

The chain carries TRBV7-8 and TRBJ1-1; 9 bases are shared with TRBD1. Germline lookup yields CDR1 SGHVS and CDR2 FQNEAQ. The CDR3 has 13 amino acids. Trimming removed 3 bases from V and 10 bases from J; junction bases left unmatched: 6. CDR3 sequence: CASSFLGTGRAFF. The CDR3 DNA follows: TGTGCCAGCAGCTTCTTAGGGACAGGGAGAGCTTTCTTT.

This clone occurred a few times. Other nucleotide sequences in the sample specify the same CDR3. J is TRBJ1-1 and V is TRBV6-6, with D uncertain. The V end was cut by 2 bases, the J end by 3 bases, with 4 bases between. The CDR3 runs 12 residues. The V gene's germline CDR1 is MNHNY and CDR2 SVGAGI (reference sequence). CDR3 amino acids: CASSYPDTEAFF. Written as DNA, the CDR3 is TGTGCCAGCAGTTACCCAGACACTGAAGCTTTCTTT.

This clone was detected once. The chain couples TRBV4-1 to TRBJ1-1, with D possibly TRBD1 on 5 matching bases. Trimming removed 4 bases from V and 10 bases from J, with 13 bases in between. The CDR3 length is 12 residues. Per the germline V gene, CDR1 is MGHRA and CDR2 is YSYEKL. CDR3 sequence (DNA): TGCGCCAGCAGCCCCACGGGGGGGAGAGCTTTCTTT. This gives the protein CASSPTGGRAFF.

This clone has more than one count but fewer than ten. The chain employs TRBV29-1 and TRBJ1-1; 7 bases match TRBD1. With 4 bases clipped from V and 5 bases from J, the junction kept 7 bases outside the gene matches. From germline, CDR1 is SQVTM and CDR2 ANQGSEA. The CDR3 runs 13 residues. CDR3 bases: TGCAGCGTTGCTTCTCAGGGGGGAACTGAAGCTTTCTTT. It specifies CSVASQGGTEAFF.

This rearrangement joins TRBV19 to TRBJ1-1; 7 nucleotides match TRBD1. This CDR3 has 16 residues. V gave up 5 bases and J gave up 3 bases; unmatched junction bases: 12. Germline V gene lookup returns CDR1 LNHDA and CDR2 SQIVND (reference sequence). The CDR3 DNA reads TGTGCCAGTAGTCTCCAAAGGGGGCGCGCTGACACTGAAGCTTTCTTT. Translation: CASSLQRGRADTEAFF.

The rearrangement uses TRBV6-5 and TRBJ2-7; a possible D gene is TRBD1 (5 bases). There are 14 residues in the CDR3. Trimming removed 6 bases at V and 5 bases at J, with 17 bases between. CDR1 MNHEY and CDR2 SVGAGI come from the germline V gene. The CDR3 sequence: CASSRRQNLHEQYF. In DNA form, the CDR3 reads TGTGCCAGCAGCCGACGACAGAATCTCCACGAGCAGTACTTC.

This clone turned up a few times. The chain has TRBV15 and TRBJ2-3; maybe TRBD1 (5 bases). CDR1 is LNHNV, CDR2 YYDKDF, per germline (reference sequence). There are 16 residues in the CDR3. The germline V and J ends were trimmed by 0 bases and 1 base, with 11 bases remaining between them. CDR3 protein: CATSRDTAGRTDTQYF. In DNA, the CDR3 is TGTGCCACCAGCAGAGATACGGCAGGGCGCACAGATACGCAGTATTTT.

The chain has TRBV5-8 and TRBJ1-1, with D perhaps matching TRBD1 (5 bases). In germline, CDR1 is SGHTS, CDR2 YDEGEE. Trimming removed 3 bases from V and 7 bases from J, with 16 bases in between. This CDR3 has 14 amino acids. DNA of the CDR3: TGTGCCAGCAGCTGGGGGGACGAAACCGATGAAGCTTTCTTT. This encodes CASSWGDETDEAFF.

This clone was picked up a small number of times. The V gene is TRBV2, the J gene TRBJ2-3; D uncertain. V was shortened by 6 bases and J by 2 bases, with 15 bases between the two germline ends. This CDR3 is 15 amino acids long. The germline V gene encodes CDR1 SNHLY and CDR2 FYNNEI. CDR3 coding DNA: TGTGCCAGCAGGTATCCGAGACTTGACACAGATACGCAGTATTTT. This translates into CASRYPRLDTDTQYF.

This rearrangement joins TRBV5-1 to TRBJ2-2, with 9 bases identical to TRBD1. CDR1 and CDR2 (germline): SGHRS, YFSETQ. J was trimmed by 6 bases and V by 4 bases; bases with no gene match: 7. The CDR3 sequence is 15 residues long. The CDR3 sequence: CASSGGQGSPGELFF. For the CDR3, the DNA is TGCGCCAGCAGCGGGGGACAGGGTAGCCCCGGGGAGCTGTTTTTT.

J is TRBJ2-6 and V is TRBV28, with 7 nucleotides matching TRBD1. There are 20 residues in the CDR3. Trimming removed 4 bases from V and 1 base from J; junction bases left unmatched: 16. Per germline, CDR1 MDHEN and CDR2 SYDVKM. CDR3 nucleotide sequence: TGTGCCAGCAGTTCCCCTCTTGGACAGGTGCTCTATTCTGGGGCCAACGTCCTGACTTTC. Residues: CASSSPLGQVLYSGANVLTF.

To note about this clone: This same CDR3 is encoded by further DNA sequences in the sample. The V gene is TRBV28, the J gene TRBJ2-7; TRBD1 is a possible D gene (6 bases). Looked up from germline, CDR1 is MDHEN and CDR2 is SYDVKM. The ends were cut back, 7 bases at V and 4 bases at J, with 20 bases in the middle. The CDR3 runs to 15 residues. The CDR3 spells CASTFSQGGGYEQYF. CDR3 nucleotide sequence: TGTGCCAGCACCTTTTCACAGGGTGGAGGTTACGAGCAGTACTTC.

CDR3 bases: TGTGCCAGCAGTGAAGTCTCCGACAGGGCCAACTATGGCTACACCTTC. Translated: CASSEVSDRANYGYTF. The chain employs TRBV6-1 and TRBJ1-2; 7 positions agree with TRBD1. The CDR3 is 16 residues long. Per germline, CDR1 MNHNS and CDR2 SASEGT. The junction had 7 bases not matched to a gene; V was cut back by 1 base and J by 2 bases.

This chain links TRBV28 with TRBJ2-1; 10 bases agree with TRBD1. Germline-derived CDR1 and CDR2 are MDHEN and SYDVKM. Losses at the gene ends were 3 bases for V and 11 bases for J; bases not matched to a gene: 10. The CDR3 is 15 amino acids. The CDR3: CASSFPGQGNDKQFF. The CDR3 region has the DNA TGTGCCAGCAGTTTTCCGGGACAGGGGAATGATAAGCAGTTCTTC.

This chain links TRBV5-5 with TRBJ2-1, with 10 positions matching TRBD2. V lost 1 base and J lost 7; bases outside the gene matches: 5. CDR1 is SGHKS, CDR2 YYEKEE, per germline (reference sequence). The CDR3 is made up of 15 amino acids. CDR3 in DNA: TGTGCCAGCAGCTTGACAGCGGGAGGGCTAAATGAGCAGTTCTTC. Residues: CASSLTAGGLNEQFF.

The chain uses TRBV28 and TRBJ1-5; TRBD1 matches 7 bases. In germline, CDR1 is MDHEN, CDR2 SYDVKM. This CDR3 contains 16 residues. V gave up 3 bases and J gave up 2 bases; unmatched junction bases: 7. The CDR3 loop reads CASSLRGLVGNQPQHF. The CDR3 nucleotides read TGTGCCAGCAGTTTGAGGGGGCTCGTGGGCAATCAGCCCCAGCATTTT.

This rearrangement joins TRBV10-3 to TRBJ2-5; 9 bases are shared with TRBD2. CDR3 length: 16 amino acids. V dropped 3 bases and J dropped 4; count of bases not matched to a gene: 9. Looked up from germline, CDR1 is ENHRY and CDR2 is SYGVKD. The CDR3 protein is CAISDPSGIAGETQYF. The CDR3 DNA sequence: TGTGCCATCAGTGATCCTAGCGGGATTGCGGGAGAGACCCAGTACTTC.

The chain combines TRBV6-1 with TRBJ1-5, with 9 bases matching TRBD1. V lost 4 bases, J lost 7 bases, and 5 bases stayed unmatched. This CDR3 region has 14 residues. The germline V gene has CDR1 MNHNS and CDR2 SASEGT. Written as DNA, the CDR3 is TGTGCCAGCAGTGGGACAGGGGAGCGGCAGCCCCAGCATTTT. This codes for CASSGTGERQPQHF.

The CDR3 DNA sequence: TGTGCCAGCAGAGGACATAGCTCCTACGAGCAGTACTTC. Encoded protein: CASRGHSSYEQYF. The chain is built from TRBV6-1 and TRBJ2-7; a weak D match, TRBD1 (5 bases). Germline V gene lookup returns CDR1 MNHNS and CDR2 SASEGT. The CDR3 spans 13 residues. Trimming stripped 6 bases from V and 0 bases from J, with 9 bases between.

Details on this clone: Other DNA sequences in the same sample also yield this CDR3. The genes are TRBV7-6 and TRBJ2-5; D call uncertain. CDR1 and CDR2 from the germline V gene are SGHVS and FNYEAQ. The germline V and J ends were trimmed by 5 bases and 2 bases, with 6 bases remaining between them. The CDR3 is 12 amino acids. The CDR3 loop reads CASSPSQETQYF. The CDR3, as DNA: TGTGCCAGCAGCCCCTCTCAAGAGACCCAGTACTTC.

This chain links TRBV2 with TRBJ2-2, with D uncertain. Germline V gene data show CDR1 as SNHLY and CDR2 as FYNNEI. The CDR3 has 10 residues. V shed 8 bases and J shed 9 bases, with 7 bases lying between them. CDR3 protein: CASGLRELFF. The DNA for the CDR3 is TGTGCCAGCGGGCTTAGGGAGCTGTTTTTT.

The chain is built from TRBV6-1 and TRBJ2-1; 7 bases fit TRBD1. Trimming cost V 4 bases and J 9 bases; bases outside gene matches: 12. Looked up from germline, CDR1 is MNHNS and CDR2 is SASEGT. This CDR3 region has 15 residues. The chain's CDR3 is CASSAEGARLAEQFF. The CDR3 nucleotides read TGTGCCAGCAGTGCTGAGGGGGCAAGATTAGCTGAGCAGTTCTTC.

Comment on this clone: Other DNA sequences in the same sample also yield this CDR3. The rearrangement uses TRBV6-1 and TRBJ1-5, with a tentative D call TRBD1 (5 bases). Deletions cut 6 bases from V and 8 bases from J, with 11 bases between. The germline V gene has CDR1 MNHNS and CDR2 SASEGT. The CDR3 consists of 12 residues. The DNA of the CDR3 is TGTGCCAGCAGCGTCACAGGAGAGCCCCAGCATTTT. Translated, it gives CASSVTGEPQHF.

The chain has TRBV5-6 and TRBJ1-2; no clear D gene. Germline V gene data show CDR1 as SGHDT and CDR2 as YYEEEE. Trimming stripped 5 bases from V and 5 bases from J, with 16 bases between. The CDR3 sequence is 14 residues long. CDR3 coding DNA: TGTGCCAGCAGACCAGACCCCGGGAGGTATGGCTACACCTTC. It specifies CASRPDPGRYGYTF.